This TCR beta chain was recorded in a study of blood T cell repertoires in COVID-19. This CDR3 spans 12 amino acids. Trimming left V 6 bases short and J 6 bases short, with 11 bases between. As processed by the authors: Researchers report that nucleated cell counts were estimated from reference gene primer amplification. TCRdb's table, derived via immunoSEQ multiplex PCR, lists solely in-frame clones and lacks some. V and J calls plus clone size are reproduced from that table; the DNA served to infer D and trimming. The sample carries fewer than 55,000 clones, 68% recorded once. Input material: peripheral blood. V usage is TRBV12-3 or TRBV12-4 and J usage is TRBJ1-1; no firm D call. This TCR was sampled from a woman between 70 and 85 years old with acute or convalescent COVID-19. CDR3 bases: TGTGCCAGCAGAATTGGGAGGGCTGAAGCTTTCTTT. Amino acid sequence: CASRIGRAEAFF.